The next 25 T cell receptor beta chains were all read from a single sample in a study of blood T cells in healthy people across ages. A second about 6 to 12 cycle PCR used barcoded and J-beta primers. TCRdb re-analysed the 5' RACE reads in MiXCR, keeping a single row per CDR3 protein. Among about 1.1 million distinct CDR3 sequences listed, around two fifths were seen once. Sample: blood. These receptors were taken from a man aged 18-30 years in good health.

This clonotype was counted only a few times. This chain uses TRBV10-3 with TRBJ1-4, with 7 bases lining up with TRBD1. CDR3 length equals 15 residues. The V segment lost 4 bases and the J segment 8 bases; nucleotides outside the gene matches: 10. Germline V gene data show CDR1 as ENHRY and CDR2 as SYGVKD. The CDR3 reads CAISAGTAGNEKLFF. CDR3 coding DNA: TGTGCCATCAGTGCCGGGACAGCGGGCAACGAAAAACTGTTTTTT.

In this sample, this clonotype turned up a few times. V usage is TRBV9 and J usage is TRBJ2-3, with D unresolved. The CDR3 is made up of 15 amino acids. V lost 1 base and J lost 0, with 9 bases in between. Germline V gives CDR1 SGDLS, CDR2 YYNGEE. CDR3 bases: TGTGCCAGCAGCGTATCTTCTTCTAGCACAGATACGCAGTATTTT. Translation: CASSVSSSSTDTQYF.

This clonotype was seen a few times. The V call is TRBV28, the J call TRBJ2-3; TRBD1 aligns across 9 bases. Germline assignment: CDR1 MDHEN and CDR2 SYDVKM. CDR3 length: 15 amino acids. V dropped 7 bases and J dropped 2; count of bases not matched to a gene: 7. The CDR3 sequence: CASTRTGVYTDTQYF. CDR3 DNA sequence: TGTGCCAGCACCCGGACAGGGGTCTACACAGATACGCAGTATTTT.

The chain employs TRBV5-1 and TRBJ2-3; D remains unclear. V was shortened by 0 bases and J by 1 base, with 12 bases between the two germline ends. The CDR3 runs to 16 residues. Germline CDR1 and CDR2: SGHRS and YFSETQ. The CDR3 sequence: CASSLEGLRRTDTQYF. DNA of the CDR3: TGCGCCAGCAGCTTGGAAGGTCTGCGGCGCACAGATACGCAGTATTTT.

CDR3 loop: CASSQDYGRGSSYNEQFF. In DNA, the CDR3 is TGCGCCAGCAGCCAAGATTACGGACGGGGGAGCTCCTACAATGAGCAGTTCTTC. The gene calls are TRBV4-1 and TRBJ2-1; D is possibly TRBD2 (6 bases). Germline V lookup: CDR1 MGHRA, CDR2 YSYEKL. V was shortened by 0 bases and J by 0 bases, with 15 bases between the two germline ends. CDR3 length: 18 residues.

This clonotype appeared a few times. This chain uses TRBV6-2 or TRBV6-3 with TRBJ2-1; 9 nucleotides agree with TRBD1. CDR1 and CDR2 from the germline V gene are MNHEY and SVGEGT. The CDR3 spans 16 residues. The ends lost 2 bases at V and 4 bases at J; junction bases unmatched: 6. The CDR3 coding sequence is TGTGCCAGCAGTTACAGTGGACAGGGGTATTACAATGAGCAGTTCTTC. This gives the protein CASSYSGQGYYNEQFF.

The CDR3 reads CASSQDRQGADSPLHF. The CDR3 nucleotides are TGCGCCAGCAGCCAAGATCGACAGGGGGCGGATTCACCCCTCCACTTT. The chain combines TRBV4-3 with TRBJ1-6; 10 bases line up with TRBD1. There are 16 residues in the CDR3. Germline loops: CDR1 LGHNA, CDR2 YSLEER. With 0 bases clipped from V and 8 bases from J, the junction kept 4 bases outside the gene matches.

In the case of this clonotype: This may stem from a read error, because a much larger clone lies one nucleotide away. The chain links TRBV28 to TRBJ1-2, with TRBD1 as a possible D gene (5 bases). This CDR3 has 13 amino acids. Trimming removed 6 bases from V and 1 base from J, with 9 bases in between. Germline V gene sequence: CDR1 MDHEN, CDR2 SYDVKM. The CDR3 DNA reads as TGTGCCAGCAGGGTCAGGGATAACTATGGCTACACCTTC. Residues: CASRVRDNYGYTF.

V and J are TRBV27 and TRBJ2-5; D could derive from TRBD1 or TRBD2 (5 bases each). Germline CDR1 MNHEY, CDR2 SMNVEV (reference sequence). This CDR3 comprises 14 residues. V was pared by 6 bases and J by 5 bases, with 16 bases between. The CDR3 nucleotides are TGTGCCAGCAGCGAACTAGGGGTCGCGGAGACCCAGTACTTC. Translation: CASSELGVAETQYF.

V and J are TRBV4-3 and TRBJ2-3; D gene unclear. The germline gives CDR1 LGHNA, CDR2 YSLEER. The CDR3 totals 16 residues. V lost 0 bases and J 0 bases, leaving 10 bases between the germline ends. The CDR3 DNA reads TGCGCCAGCAGCCAAGACGGCGGAGACAGCACAGATACGCAGTATTTT. Translating it yields CASSQDGGDSTDTQYF.

V is TRBV7-3 and J is TRBJ1-6; D ambiguous. Germline-derived CDR1 and CDR2 are SGHTA and FQGTGA. V gave up 4 bases and J gave up 10 bases, with 14 bases separating them. The CDR3 sequence is 14 residues long. The CDR3 region is CASSSDGRLSPLHF. CDR3 in DNA: TGTGCCAGCAGCTCGGACGGACGTTTATCACCCCTCCACTTT.

The chain joins TRBV27 to TRBJ2-1; D gene unclear. Germline assignment: CDR1 MNHEY and CDR2 SMNVEV (reference sequence). The CDR3 has 14 residues. The V end was cut by 7 bases, the J end by 3 bases, with 13 bases between. DNA for the CDR3: TGTGCCAGCAACTACGGTTATAACTACAATGAGCAGTTCTTC. It specifies CASNYGYNYNEQFF.

Only a few counts were recorded for this clonotype. This chain joins TRBV7-2 and TRBJ2-5; D call uncertain. Germline V lookup: CDR1 SGHTA, CDR2 FQGNSA. The CDR3 extends over 13 amino acids. Trimming left V 3 bases short and J 6 bases short, with 11 bases between. This CDR3 reads CASSFEVSKTQYF. The CDR3 DNA reads TGTGCCAGCAGCTTCGAAGTCTCCAAGACCCAGTACTTC.

The CDR3 nucleotides are TGTGCCAGCAGCTTTGCTGGGGCGACCCATAGAAATGAGCAGTTCTTC. Translated, it gives CASSFAGATHRNEQFF. The chain links TRBV5-4 to TRBJ2-1, with D maybe TRBD1 (5 bases). The length of the CDR3 is 16 residues. V was shortened by 2 bases and J by 7 bases, with 19 bases between the two germline ends. The germline V gene has CDR1 SGHNT and CDR2 YYREEE (reference sequence).

With respect to this clonotype: Given a much more abundant clone one base away, this may be a read error. The rearrangement links TRBV12-3 or TRBV12-4 to TRBJ2-1; D is tentatively TRBD1 or TRBD2 (5 bases each). V was trimmed by 5 bases and J by 5 bases, leaving 19 bases between them. This CDR3 spans 16 amino acids. The CDR3 sequence is CASSPLRDGMHNEQFF. DNA for the CDR3: TGTGCCAGCAGTCCCCTTAGGGACGGAATGCACAATGAGCAGTTCTTC.

The chain employs TRBV7-9 and TRBJ1-1; possibly TRBD1 for D (6 bases). The germline gives CDR1 SEHNR, CDR2 FQNEAQ (reference sequence). This CDR3 is 13 amino acids long. V lost 6 bases and J lost 3, with 11 bases in between. The chain's CDR3 is CASRIQGHTEAFF. The CDR3 bases are TGTGCCAGCAGAATTCAGGGGCACACTGAAGCTTTCTTT.

At least ten counts were recorded for this clonotype. The chain uses TRBV14 and TRBJ2-3; D not certain. V lost 1 base and J 4 bases, leaving 3 bases between the germline ends. This CDR3 has 12 amino acids. CDR1 SGHDN and CDR2 FVKESK come from the germline V gene. DNA of the CDR3: TGTGCCAGCAGCCAAGGAGCAGATACGCAGTATTTT. Amino acids: CASSQGADTQYF. The full variable domain, with the rest looked up from reference TRBV14 and TRBJ2-3, is EAGVTQFPSHSVIEKGQTVTLRCDPISGHDNLYWYRRVMGKEIKFLLHFVKESKQDESGMPNNRFLAERTGGTYSTLKVQPAELEDSGVYFCASSQGADTQYFGPGTRLTVL.

There are many counts of this clonotype. The chain couples TRBV29-1 to TRBJ2-1; D is perhaps TRBD2 (6 bases). V was shortened by 0 bases and J by 0 bases, with 15 bases between the two germline ends. From germline, CDR1 is SQVTM and CDR2 ANQGSEA. The CDR3 is 17 amino acids. The CDR3 sequence: CSVEDRPLANSYNEQFF. The DNA of the CDR3 is TGCAGCGTTGAAGATCGGCCCCTAGCGAACTCCTACAATGAGCAGTTCTTC.

V and J are TRBV7-2 and TRBJ2-1; D is ambiguous. Trimming removed 5 bases from V and 14 bases from J, with 13 bases in between. Germline-derived CDR1 and CDR2 are SGHTA and FQGNSA. The CDR3 consists of 11 residues. The CDR3 nucleotides are TGTGCCAGCAGCCTGTTGGGTTATGAGTTCTTC. Translation: CASSLLGYEFF.

The J gene is TRBJ1-1, the V gene TRBV5-1; D perhaps matches TRBD1 (5 bases). Looked up from germline, CDR1 is SGHRS and CDR2 is YFSETQ. CDR3 size: 17 residues. V was cut by 6 bases and J by 4 bases, with 25 bases left in between. The DNA for the CDR3 is TGCGCCAGCATCCAATCCCCACGAGACAGCCAAGCCACTGAAGCTTTCTTT. Protein product: CASIQSPRDSQATEAFF.

The CDR3 DNA reads as TGCAGTGCGAGTGCGGGGAGCGGGGCTAATGAAAAACTGTTTTTT. As protein: CSASAGSGANEKLFF. The rearrangement links TRBV20-1 to TRBJ1-4, with D unclear. Germline V gene data show CDR1 as DFQATT and CDR2 as SNEGSKA (reference sequence). The CDR3 contains 15 residues. V was shortened by 6 bases and J by 3 bases, with 17 bases between the two germline ends.

This chain joins TRBV9 and TRBJ2-7; perhaps TRBD1 as D (6 bases). Germline CDR1 is SGDLS and CDR2 is YYNGEE. V was shortened by 3 bases and J by 7 bases, with 17 bases between the two germline ends. This CDR3 is 14 amino acids long. CDR3: CASSARVGGEEQYF. CDR3 nucleotide sequence: TGTGCCAGCAGCGCCCGAGTAGGGGGAGAAGAGCAGTACTTC.

This clonotype was observed many times. V and J are TRBV7-2 and TRBJ1-2; no firm D call. V was pared by 5 bases and J by 4 bases, with 14 bases between. Per germline, CDR1 SGHTA and CDR2 FQGNSA. This CDR3 has 14 amino acids. DNA of the CDR3: TGTGCCAGCAGCGCTTACAGAGTTTCCTATGGCTACACCTTC. It translates to CASSAYRVSYGYTF.

The CDR3 DNA sequence: TGCGCCAGCAGCCAGGGCCCGGGAGAGACCCAGTACTTC. Its protein is CASSQGPGETQYF. The chain uses TRBV4-3 and TRBJ2-5; D is uncertain. Germline lookup yields CDR1 LGHNA and CDR2 YSLEER. This CDR3 has 13 residues. The ends were cut back, 3 bases at V and 4 bases at J, with 9 bases in the middle.

The chain has TRBV4-3 and TRBJ1-5; D gene uncertain. V lost 0 bases to trimming and J lost 3 bases, with 9 bases between them. CDR3 length equals 15 residues. CDR1 and CDR2 (germline): LGHNA, YSLEER. CDR3 amino acids: CASSQDKAANQPQHF. In nucleotides, the CDR3 is TGCGCCAGCAGCCAAGATAAGGCAGCCAATCAGCCCCAGCATTTT.